Listed here are 23 T cell receptor beta chains from one sample, sequenced in a study of T cell responses to AZD1222 COVID-19 vaccine. This table comes from immunoSEQ multiplex PCR, and its TCRdb copy is limited to in-frame clones, with some not included. The sample records some 120,000 clones, 85% to 90% being singletons. Sequencing used peripheral blood, obtained on day 0 of AZD1222 vaccination. Source of these receptors: an adult in good health.

The V call is TRBV28, the J call TRBJ2-6; 12 bases align to TRBD1. J gave up 3 bases and V 6 bases, and 3 bases lay outside the gene matches. In germline, CDR1 is MDHEN, CDR2 SYDVKM. The CDR3 spans 16 residues. The DNA for the CDR3 is TGTGCCAGCAGAGGGACAGGGGGCTTTGGGGCCAACGTCCTGACTTTC. This codes for CASRGTGGFGANVLTF. The complete variable domain, with remaining parts taken from reference TRBV28 and TRBJ2-6, reads DVKVTQSSRYLVKRTGEKVFLECVQDMDHENMFWYRQDPGLGLRLIYFSYDVKMKEKGDIPEGYSVSREKKERFSLILESASTNQTSMYLCASRGTGGFGANVLTFGAGSRLTVL.

This chain uses TRBV3-1 (or the pseudogene TRBV3-2) with TRBJ1-1; TRBD1 matches 9 bases. The CDR3 has 17 residues. The V gene end was trimmed by 7 bases and the J gene end by 5 bases; junction bases not matched to a gene: 17. In germline, CDR1 is LGHDT, CDR2 YNNKEL (reference sequence). CDR3 region: CASTPARGGQGWTEAFF. In DNA form, the CDR3 reads TGTGCCAGCACCCCGGCGAGGGGGGGACAGGGTTGGACTGAAGCTTTCTTT.

The chain is built from TRBV5-1 and TRBJ1-2; TRBD1 matches at 9 bases. The CDR3 contains 15 residues. Germline assignment: CDR1 SGHRS and CDR2 YFSETQ. J lost 0 bases, V lost 4 bases, and 4 bases had no gene match. CDR3 residues: CASSVDRGTNYGYTF. CDR3 DNA: TGCGCCAGCAGCGTAGACAGGGGGACTAACTATGGCTACACCTTC.

V and J are TRBV4-2 and TRBJ2-2; 14 positions match TRBD2. The germline V gene has CDR1 LGHNA and CDR2 YNFKEQ. The trim removed 4 bases at V and 0 bases at J, leaving 1 base unmatched. There are 17 residues in the CDR3. The CDR3 sequence: CASSRTSGGTNTGELFF. The CDR3, as DNA: TGTGCCAGCAGCCGGACTAGCGGGGGGACGAACACCGGGGAGCTGTTTTTT.

The chain combines TRBV7-2 with TRBJ2-1; TRBD1 might be the D (5 bases). V lost 1 base and J 3 bases, leaving 7 bases between the germline ends. CDR3 length: 14 residues. Germline-derived CDR1 and CDR2 are SGHTA and FQGNSA. Here the CDR3 reads CASSLVGLYNEQFF. CDR3 DNA sequence: TGTGCCAGCAGCTTAGTGGGGCTCTACAATGAGCAGTTCTTC.

The gene calls are TRBV24-1 and TRBJ2-3; TRBD2 matches 7 bases. Trimming removed 0 bases from V and 2 bases from J; junction bases left unmatched: 4. This CDR3 contains 16 residues. In germline, CDR1 is KGHDR, CDR2 SFDVKD. Here the CDR3 reads CATSDLSSGPTDTQYF. CDR3 in DNA: TGTGCCACCAGTGATTTGTCTAGCGGCCCCACAGATACGCAGTATTTT.

The chain recombines TRBV28 with TRBJ1-5; maybe TRBD1 (5 bases). The V gene lost 7 bases and the J gene lost 4 bases, with 17 bases spanning the gap. CDR1 is MDHEN and CDR2 is SYDVKM in the germline V gene. The CDR3 spans 15 residues. The CDR3 region is CASNSGSGLNQPQHF. CDR3 nucleotides: TGTGCCAGCAATTCAGGGTCAGGCCTAAATCAGCCCCAGCATTTT.

The chain joins TRBV13 to TRBJ2-3; 8 bases fit TRBD2. V trimming: 5 bases; J trimming: 1 base; junction bases outside the gene matches: 11. Germline V lookup: CDR1 PRHDT, CDR2 FYEKMQ (reference sequence). The CDR3 is 17 residues long. CDR3 sequence: CASSLYGGRGGTDTQYF. Written as DNA, the CDR3 is TGTGCCAGCAGCCTCTACGGTGGGCGGGGGGGCACAGATACGCAGTATTTT.

J is TRBJ2-1 and V is TRBV5-1; a weak D match, TRBD1 (6 bases). Germline-derived CDR1 and CDR2 are SGHRS and YFSETQ. V was clipped by 0 bases and J by 8 bases, with 9 bases between them. The CDR3 extends over 13 amino acids. The CDR3 DNA is TGCGCCAGCAGCTTGGACAGGGCAGATGAGCAGTTCTTC. Its translation is CASSLDRADEQFF.

The genes are TRBV29-1 and TRBJ1-1; 9 bases line up with TRBD1. This CDR3 comprises 13 residues. Looked up from germline, CDR1 is SQVTM and CDR2 is ANQGSEA. V dropped 4 bases and J dropped 2; count of bases not matched to a gene: 2. The CDR3 reads CSVGQGGNTEAFF. In DNA, the CDR3 is TGCAGCGTTGGACAGGGGGGAAACACTGAAGCTTTCTTT. The entire variable domain, with the rest obtained from reference TRBV29-1 and TRBJ1-1, is as follows: SAVISQKPSRDICQRGTSLTIQCQVDSQVTMMFWYRQQPGQSLTLIATANQGSEATYESGFVIDKFPISRPNLTFSTLTVSNMSPEDSSIYLCSVGQGGNTEAFFGQGTRLTVV.

The rearrangement links TRBV2 to TRBJ2-6; 7 bases align to TRBD1. J gave up 0 bases and V 6 bases, and 20 bases lay outside the gene matches. This CDR3 comprises 21 residues. Germline V gene data show CDR1 as SNHLY and CDR2 as FYNNEI. The CDR3 loop is CASRGAKGQLRLISGANVLTF. The CDR3 DNA sequence: TGTGCCAGCAGGGGGGCGAAGGGACAGTTAAGACTTATCTCTGGGGCCAACGTCCTGACTTTC.

The J gene is TRBJ2-7, the V gene TRBV28, with D hard to call. The CDR3 runs 15 residues. CDR1 MDHEN and CDR2 SYDVKM come from the germline V gene. With 6 bases removed from V and 2 bases from J, the gap between germline ends came to 17 bases. CDR3 DNA sequence: TGTGCCAGCAGCCCCCGATCCCCACGTCCCTACGAGCAGTACTTC. Protein product: CASSPRSPRPYEQYF.

The V and J genes are TRBV7-2 and TRBJ2-7; D is perhaps TRBD2 (6 bases). Germline loops: CDR1 SGHTA, CDR2 FQGNSA. This CDR3 comprises 15 residues. V lost 1 base and J 2 bases, leaving 12 bases between the germline ends. This chain's CDR3 is CASSLDYGLTYEQYF. Written as DNA, the CDR3 is TGTGCCAGCAGCTTAGATTACGGACTAACCTACGAGCAGTACTTC.

The gene calls are TRBV6-6 and TRBJ2-1; 14 bases align to TRBD2. CDR3 size: 15 residues. Germline-derived CDR1 and CDR2 are MNHNY and SVGAGI (reference sequence). The junction had 2 bases not matched to a gene; V was cut back by 6 bases and J by 4 bases. CDR3 in amino acids: CASSWTSGGYNEQFF. CDR3 DNA: TGTGCCAGCAGCTGGACTAGCGGGGGGTACAATGAGCAGTTCTTC.

The V call is TRBV10-2, the J call TRBJ1-1; D is unclear. V lost 7 bases and J 1 base, leaving 4 bases between the germline ends. The V gene's germline CDR1 is WSHSY and CDR2 SAAADI. The CDR3 has 11 amino acids. CDR3 protein: CASTKNTEAFF. In DNA form, the CDR3 reads TGCGCCAGCACCAAGAACACTGAAGCTTTCTTT.

This clone came up a few times. The chain couples TRBV6-2 or TRBV6-3 to TRBJ2-2; no firm D call. With 2 bases removed from V and 6 bases from J, the gap between germline ends came to 13 bases. Germline V gene data show CDR1 as MNHEY and CDR2 as SVGEGT. The CDR3 contains 15 residues. The CDR3 nucleotides are TGTGCCAGCAGTTACGCCCCTTGGGTTTCCGGGGAGCTGTTTTTT. Translated, it gives CASSYAPWVSGELFF.

V gene TRBV7-9 combines with J gene TRBJ1-5; tentatively, D is TRBD1 (6 bases). Germline V lookup: CDR1 SEHNR, CDR2 FQNEAQ (reference sequence). The CDR3 contains 17 residues. Trimming took 1 base from V and 2 from J, leaving 15 bases between them. The CDR3 DNA reads as TGTGCCAGCAGCTTAGGGGGAGGGGGTAGGGGCAATCAGCCCCAGCATTTT. Translation gives CASSLGGGGRGNQPQHF.

CDR3 DNA sequence: TGTGCCAGCTCCCGCAGATCGCTTCTCCACGAGCGCGCAGATACGCAGTATTTT. It is translated as CASSRRSLLHERADTQYF. This chain joins TRBV18 and TRBJ2-3; D ambiguous. CDR1 KGHSH and CDR2 LQKENI come from the germline V gene. Trimming took off 6 bases at V and 4 bases at J, with 26 bases between the two ends. CDR3 length equals 18 residues.

This chain uses TRBV24-1 with TRBJ2-5, with 8 bases matching TRBD2. Germline trimming cut 0 bases from V and 0 bases from J; bases unmatched to any gene: 5. Looked up from germline, CDR1 is KGHDR and CDR2 is SFDVKD. The CDR3 is 17 amino acids. The CDR3 coding sequence is TGTGCCACCAGTGATTTGCGGGGCGGGAGGTACCAAGAGACCCAGTACTTC. This codes for CATSDLRGGRYQETQYF.

The chain joins TRBV12-5 to TRBJ2-7, with D maybe TRBD1 (6 bases). V was cut by 6 bases and J by 0 bases, with 12 bases left in between. The length of the CDR3 is 14 residues. CDR1 and CDR2 from the germline V gene are LGHNT and FRNRAP. CDR3 bases: TGTGCTAGTGGCCCTGGACAGACCTCCTACGAGCAGTACTTC. Amino acid sequence: CASGPGQTSYEQYF.

The V and J genes are TRBV19 and TRBJ1-5; D uncertain. There are 13 residues in the CDR3. Germline V gene lookup returns CDR1 LNHDA and CDR2 SQIVND (reference sequence). Trimming stripped 9 bases from V and 2 bases from J, with 11 bases between. In DNA, the CDR3 is TGTGCCAGCGGCAGTGGGGGCAATCAGCCCCAGCATTTT. This sequence encodes CASGSGGNQPQHF.

This chain links TRBV1 with TRBJ2-5; the D segment call TRBD1 is taken from the table without a DNA check. TRBV1 is annotated as a pseudogene. CDR3 size: 17 residues. The CDR3 sequence is CTSTPGKGVSAQETQYF. CDR3 DNA: TGCACCAGCACCCCAGGGAAAGGCGTTTCCGCCCAAGAGACCCAGTACTTC.

V gene TRBV5-5 combines with J gene TRBJ1-5; TRBD1 matches 10 bases. The V gene's germline CDR1 is SGHKS and CDR2 YYEKEE (reference sequence). The V segment lost 1 base and the J segment 6 bases; nucleotides outside the gene matches: 4. This CDR3 region has 15 residues. The CDR3 spells CASSLRTGGGQPQHF. CDR3 DNA sequence: TGTGCCAGCAGCTTGAGGACAGGGGGAGGTCAGCCCCAGCATTTT.